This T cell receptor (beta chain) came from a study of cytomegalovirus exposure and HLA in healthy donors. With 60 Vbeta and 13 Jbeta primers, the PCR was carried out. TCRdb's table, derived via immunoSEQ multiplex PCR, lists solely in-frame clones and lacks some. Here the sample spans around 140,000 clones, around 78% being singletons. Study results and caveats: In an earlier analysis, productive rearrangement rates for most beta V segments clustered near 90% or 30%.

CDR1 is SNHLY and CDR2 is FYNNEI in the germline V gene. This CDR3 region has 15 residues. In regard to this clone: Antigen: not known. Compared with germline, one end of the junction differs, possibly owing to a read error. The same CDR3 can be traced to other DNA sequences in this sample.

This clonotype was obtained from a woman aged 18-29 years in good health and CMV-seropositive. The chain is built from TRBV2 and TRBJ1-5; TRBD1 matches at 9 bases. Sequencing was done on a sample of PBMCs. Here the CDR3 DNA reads TGTGCCAGCAGTGAGGCACAGGGGGCCACTCAGCCCCAACATTTT. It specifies CASSEAQGATQPQHF.